Reported below is one T cell receptor beta chain. This clone was counted only a few times. The antigen it binds to is not known. Per-base qualities were not stored, and no clone one base away is much larger. The source of the sample is a study of a mutant IDH1 vaccine in newly diagnosed glioma (dated by TCRdb to about 2021). Looking at the study overall: The roughly 30 treated patients were around 62% male and around 40% female, with a mean age of approximately 38 years. Before enrollment, patients had received standard therapy of radiotherapy alone, temozolomide alone, or radiochemotherapy with temozolomide; most received the combination. Peripheral blood was collected at six visits: V03 (baseline), V05, V07, V10, V12 and V13. Longitudinal TCRB deep sequencing was performed for some 25 treated patients wherever samples were available for exploratory analyses. What the study reported, not specific to this receptor: Availability determined which PBMC samples were chosen for TCRB deep sequencing. Pseudoprogression appeared unrelated to alterations in the top peripheral T cell clonotypes detected by TCRB sequencing. According to the authors, sample limitations meant that analyses of patient blood samples could not be reproduced. Immune responses induced by the vaccine were seen in around 93% of patients across multiple MHC alleles.

Receptor amplification or capture employed the immunoSEQ multiplex PCR assay. Following the manufacturer's protocol, the hsTCRB Kit was used to amplify rearranged TCR beta chain sequences. Sequencing of TCRB libraries was carried out on an Illumina MiSeq. Regarding the original processing steps: The proprietary platform of the kit vendor was used for demultiplexing, trimming and gene mapping. TCRdb holds this immuneACCESS table with in-frame rearrangements only. Some clones are missing; in checked studies, unresolved V genes explain under half, and the rest has no known cause. That table supplies the V and J calls and clone size; D and trimming were determined from the DNA. The table for this sample lists tens of thousands of clones; over 60% of them were counted only once. Roughly 9% of the sample is held by the ten biggest clonotypes. Measured from the cysteine to the phenylalanine, the CDR3 is 19 residues long. Just CDR3 DNA is preserved here, 57 bases in frame from base 1. Trimming accounts for 1 base at V and 7 bases at J, while the number of junction bases matched to no gene is 18. As encoded in the germline V gene, CDR1 is MGHRA while CDR2 is YSYEKL.

Per the publication, the time point label means: baseline, week 1 (first vaccination visit). The meaning of the sample's treatment or condition label: pre-vaccination baseline after standard-of-care therapy. Donors had newly diagnosed WHO grade 3 or 4 IDH1-mutant astrocytomas with loss of nuclear ATRX. The samples were drawn from NOA16, a multicentre, single-arm, open-label phase I trial in Germany that tested a mutant IDH1 peptide vaccine in humans for the first time. Blood drawn at visit V03 was used as the baseline sample for immunogenicity testing. Genomic DNA for TCRB sequencing was extracted from EDTA blood using the DNeasy Blood and Tissue Kit.

The clonotype originates from a man in his forties or fifties with glioma. Some clones in this sample may be carry-over from other donors' samples. The V and J segments used are TRBV4-1 and TRBJ1-2; a stretch of 10 junction bases matches TRBD1. Source: peripheral blood mononuclear cells (PBMCs), taken from a glioma patient treated with radiotherapy, temozolomide or both. The CDR3 protein: CASSQGGPRWTGGKGGYTF. The DNA is TGCGCCAGCAGCCAAGGGGGTCCCCGATGGACAGGGGGAAAAGGTGGCTACACCTTC.